A selection of T cell receptor beta chains follows, all from one sample in a study of spatial heterogeneity in lung cancer. Each CDR3 protein is one row after TCRdb ran MiXCR on the 5' RACE reads. The repertoire holds about 100,000 distinct CDR3 sequences, around 4.3% seen once, with 21% in the top ten. Sequences were derived from lung tumor tissue, sampled at surgery. Every receptor here comes from a male donor with early-stage non-small cell lung cancer. CDR3s include the opening cysteine and the closing phenylalanine or tryptophan. D genes are given only for firm matches. Clone sizes are given selectively: once, few, many, or a class where the clone is expanded.

clone size,D gene,J gene,V gene,CDR3 protein,CDR3 DNA
many,TRBD2,TRBJ2-3,TRBV20-1,CSANSGSGDTQYF,TGCAGTGCTAATAGCGGGAGTGGAGATACGCAGTATTTT
many,NA,TRBJ2-1,TRBV7-9,CASSLRGTGEQFF,TGTGCCAGCTCCCTTAGGGGGACGGGTGAGCAGTTCTTC
many,TRBD2,TRBJ2-3,TRBV11-2,CASSPRPNSGGFTDTQYF,TGTGCCAGCAGCCCTAGGCCCAATAGCGGGGGGTTCACAGATACGCAGTATTTT
many,NA,TRBJ2-6,TRBV6-7,CASPTSTGANVLTF,TGTGCCAGCCCCACCAGCACTGGGGCCAACGTCCTGACTTTC
NA,NA,TRBJ2-1,TRBV10-2,CASSPRVLEQFF,TGCGCCAGCAGCCCCAGAGTTCTTGAGCAGTTCTTC
many,NA,TRBJ2-1,TRBV9,CASSPRETSYNEQFF,TGTGCCAGCAGCCCCCGGGAGACTAGCTACAATGAGCAGTTCTTC
many,NA,TRBJ1-6,TRBV11-2,CASSLDAGWDSPLHF,TGTGCCAGCAGCTTAGATGCGGGCTGGGATTCACCCCTCCACTTT
few,TRBD1,TRBJ1-3,TRBV7-6,CASSQNAPGTGSGNTIYF,TGTGCCAGCAGCCAAAACGCCCCCGGGACAGGGAGTGGAAACACCATATATTTT
many,NA,TRBJ2-4,TRBV7-9,CASSFQINIQYF,TGTGCCAGCAGCTTTCAGATAAACATTCAGTACTTC
many,NA,TRBJ2-3,TRBV7-2,CASSLQTDTQYF,TGTGCCAGCAGCCTCCAAACAGATACGCAGTATTTT
few,NA,TRBJ1-4,TRBV5-1,CASSLGISIPMMRELFF,TGCGCCAGCAGCTTGGGGATCTCGATCCCAATGATGCGGGAACTGTTTTTT
many,TRBD1,TRBJ2-7,TRBV2,CASVDRGPYEQYF,TGTGCCAGCGTCGACAGGGGTCCCTACGAGCAGTACTTC
many,NA,TRBJ1-2,TRBV29-1,CSHRDDYGYTF,TGCAGCCACAGGGATGACTATGGCTACACCTTC
many,NA,TRBJ1-6,TRBV30,CAWSGENNSPLHF,TGTGCCTGGAGCGGGGAAAATAATTCACCCCTCCACTTT
NA,TRBD2,TRBJ2-2,TRBV28,CASTGAGLRFRPGELFF,TGTGCCAGCACAGGAGCGGGACTCCGGTTTCGTCCCGGGGAGCTGTTTTTT
NA,NA,TRBJ2-3,TRBV9,CASSVLGRGGSDTQYF,TGTGCCAGCAGCGTACTAGGCAGGGGCGGGTCAGATACGCAGTATTTT
few,NA,TRBJ2-2,TRBV28,CASSLYDRPNTGELFF,TGTGCCAGCAGTTTATACGACAGGCCGAACACCGGGGAGCTGTTTTTT
many,NA,TRBJ2-5,TRBV4-2,CASSYGTIEATQYF,TGTGCCAGCAGCTACGGGACCATAGAGGCGACCCAGTACTTC
few,NA,TRBJ1-2,TRBV2,CASSETPRGGYTF,TGTGCCAGCAGTGAAACCCCTCGCGGCGGCTACACCTTC
NA,TRBD2,TRBJ2-3,TRBV5-1,CASNLAGVSYNTDTQYF,TGCGCCAGCAACCTAGCGGGAGTGTCTTATAACACAGATACGCAGTATTTT
many,NA,TRBJ1-1,TRBV29-1,CSAPGPRATEAFF,TGCAGCGCCCCCGGCCCGAGGGCGACTGAAGCTTTCTTT
NA,NA,TRBJ1-2,TRBV4-1,CASSHVSPGFYPGTETNGYTF,TGCGCCAGCAGCCATGTGTCCCCCGGGTTTTACCCGGGGACGGAAACTAATGGCTACACCTTC
many,NA,TRBJ1-3,TRBV12-3/TRBV12-4,CASLGQRRNGSGNTIYF,TGTGCCAGCCTCGGACAGAGGAGAAATGGCTCTGGAAACACCATATATTTT
NA,NA,TRBJ2-5,TRBV5-1,CASRTGTPKETQYF,TGCGCCAGCAGAACCGGGACACCGAAAGAGACCCAGTACTTC
many,NA,TRBJ2-1,TRBV3-1,CASSQRDNEQFF,TGTGCCAGCAGCCAGAGGGACAATGAGCAGTTCTTC
many,NA,TRBJ2-5,TRBV13,CASSPPGPYQETQYF,TGTGCCAGCAGCCCACCGGGACCGTACCAAGAGACCCAGTACTTC
many,NA,TRBJ2-3,TRBV7-9,CASSPPEGAPDTQYF,TGTGCCAGCAGCCCTCCCGAGGGTGCGCCCGATACGCAGTATTTT
many,TRBD1,TRBJ1-2,TRBV28,CASRRDRGNGYTF,TGTGCCAGCAGGCGGGACAGGGGAAATGGCTACACCTTC
few,NA,TRBJ1-6,TRBV3-1,CASSQVPNSPLHF,TGTGCCAGCAGCCAAGTTCCTAATTCACCCCTCCACTTT
many,TRBD2,TRBJ2-1,TRBV28,CASSPWGGGEQFF,TGTGCCAGCAGCCCCTGGGGGGGTGGTGAGCAGTTCTTC
many,NA,TRBJ2-5,TRBV7-8,CASSPGIAVQETQYF,TGTGCCAGCAGCCCTGGGATAGCGGTTCAAGAGACCCAGTACTTC
many,NA,TRBJ2-1,TRBV28,CASKGQMVSYNEQFF,TGTGCCAGCAAAGGGCAGATGGTCTCCTACAATGAGCAGTTCTTC
NA,NA,TRBJ2-7,TRBV20-1,CSARGQVSYEQYF,TGCAGTGCTAGAGGACAGGTCTCCTACGAGCAGTACTTC
many,TRBD2,TRBJ2-5,TRBV5-1,CASSSSSGKETQYF,TGCGCCAGCAGCTCTTCTAGCGGAAAAGAGACCCAGTACTTC
few,NA,TRBJ1-6,TRBV5-1,CASNRGHYNSPLHF,TGCGCCAGCAATAGAGGACACTATAATTCACCCCTCCACTTT
many,NA,TRBJ2-7,TRBV7-8,CASSLDSQYEQYF,TGTGCCAGCAGCTTAGACTCTCAATACGAGCAGTACTTC
NA,NA,TRBJ1-5,TRBV20-1,CSATRVSNQPQHF,TGCAGTGCGACAAGAGTTAGCAATCAGCCCCAGCATTTT
NA,NA,TRBJ1-4,TRBV20-1,CSARGGGINEKLFF,TGCAGTGCTAGAGGGGGAGGAATTAATGAAAAACTGTTTTTT
many,TRBD2,TRBJ2-2,TRBV11-2,CASSPSPSGIGTGELFF,TGTGCCAGCAGCCCCAGTCCTAGCGGGATAGGAACCGGGGAGCTGTTTTTT
many,NA,TRBJ1-1,TRBV29-1,CSAQVMNTEAFF,TGCAGCGCCCAGGTTATGAACACTGAAGCTTTCTTT
NA,NA,TRBJ2-5,TRBV7-9,CASSPKLWVQETQYF,TGTGCCAGCAGCCCCAAGCTGTGGGTCCAAGAGACCCAGTACTTC
many,NA,TRBJ2-3,TRBV7-9,CASSLAVGRNTDTQYF,TGTGCCAGCAGCTTAGCAGTGGGGAGAAACACAGATACGCAGTATTTT
many,NA,TRBJ2-2,TRBV12-3/TRBV12-4,CASSAVDSPAGELFF,TGTGCCAGCAGTGCCGTGGACAGCCCGGCCGGGGAGCTGTTTTTT
many,NA,TRBJ1-2,TRBV27,CASSLHREGKRYTF,TGTGCCAGCAGTTTACACAGGGAAGGGAAACGCTACACCTTC
many,NA,TRBJ2-5,TRBV12-3/TRBV12-4,CASSPPNSETQYF,TGTGCCAGCAGTCCTCCTAATTCAGAGACCCAGTACTTC
NA,NA,TRBJ2-7,TRBV6-1,CASRPFEWEAPYEQYF,TGTGCCAGCAGACCTTTTGAGTGGGAGGCCCCCTACGAGCAGTACTTC
many,NA,TRBJ2-2,TRBV6-5,CASSYGRTRYTGELFF,TGTGCCAGCAGTTACGGGCGAACTAGATACACCGGGGAGCTGTTTTTT